These 14 T cell receptor beta chains were all obtained from the same sample, sequenced in a study of blood T cell repertoires in COVID-19. Method: immunoSEQ multiplex PCR; TCRdb's copy keeps in-frame clones and lacks some. The sample records about 220,000 clones, more than 75% being singletons. The material sequenced was peripheral blood. These TCRs come from a woman of 80 years or more with COVID-19, enrolled during active disease.

The chain couples TRBV30 to TRBJ2-3; 7 nucleotides align to TRBD1. The germline V gene has CDR1 GTSNPN and CDR2 SVGIG (reference sequence). V shed 3 bases and J 10 bases; nucleotides not matched to a gene: 4. The CDR3 sequence is 11 residues long. For the CDR3, the DNA is TGTGCCTGGAGCTCGGACAGGTCGCAGTATTTT. Amino acids: CAWSSDRSQYF.

The chain carries TRBV6-5 and TRBJ2-5; 7 bases are a match to TRBD2. The CDR3 covers 13 residues. In germline, CDR1 is MNHEY, CDR2 SVGAGI. V gave up 5 bases and J gave up 7 bases; unmatched junction bases: 7. In DNA, the CDR3 is TGTGCCAGCAGTCGCGCTACGGGGGGGACCCAGTACTTC. Protein product: CASSRATGGTQYF.

The chain couples TRBV2 to TRBJ2-1; 9 bases line up with TRBD1. This CDR3 comprises 15 residues. J lost 5 bases, V lost 8 bases, and 10 bases had no gene match. The germline V gene encodes CDR1 SNHLY and CDR2 FYNNEI. The CDR3 DNA reads TGTGCCAGCGGATCAGCCGGGACAGGGAACAATGAGCAGTTCTTC. Amino acid sequence: CASGSAGTGNNEQFF.

This chain joins TRBV9 and TRBJ1-6; 9 positions agree with TRBD1. V lost 3 bases and J lost 8; bases outside the gene matches: 6. This CDR3 is built from 15 residues. The germline V gene has CDR1 SGDLS and CDR2 YYNGEE. CDR3 in amino acids: CASSATGGPDSPLHF. DNA for the CDR3: TGTGCCAGCAGCGCTACAGGGGGCCCGGATTCACCCCTCCACTTT.

The gene calls are TRBV28 and TRBJ2-7, with 10 positions matching TRBD2. The CDR3 extends over 14 amino acids. CDR1 and CDR2 (germline): MDHEN, SYDVKM. Trimming at V came to 5 bases and at J to 6 bases, leaving 7 bases not matched to a gene. CDR3 protein: CASSPPRTSGEQYF. CDR3 DNA: TGTGCCAGCAGTCCACCCCGGACTAGCGGCGAGCAGTACTTC.

The rearrangement links TRBV19 to TRBJ1-2; 8 bases agree with TRBD1. The CDR3 runs 14 residues. V trimming: 8 bases; J trimming: 4 bases; junction bases outside the gene matches: 9. Looked up from germline, CDR1 is LNHDA and CDR2 is SQIVND (reference sequence). This CDR3 reads CASGTGQALYGYTF. As DNA, the CDR3 is TGTGCCAGTGGGACGGGACAGGCGCTCTATGGCTACACCTTC.

This clone showed up just a few times. The chain has TRBV9 and TRBJ1-2; TRBD1 matches 8 bases. The CDR3 is made up of 16 amino acids. After removal of 0 bases from V and 1 base from J, the junction contained 5 bases not matched to a gene. From germline, CDR1 is SGDLS and CDR2 YYNGEE. The CDR3 is CASSVAPGQGNYGYTF. The CDR3 DNA sequence: TGTGCCAGCAGCGTAGCCCCAGGACAGGGTAACTATGGCTACACCTTC.

The chain uses TRBV18 and TRBJ2-3; TRBD1 matches 7 bases. Germline CDR1 KGHSH, CDR2 LQKENI. Trimming took 4 bases from V and 2 from J; bases not matched to a gene: 6. The CDR3 has 15 residues. The CDR3 DNA reads TGTGCCAGCTCACTCCGGGACAGCCCCACAGATACGCAGTATTTT. It translates to CASSLRDSPTDTQYF.

The gene calls are TRBV5-6 and TRBJ1-2; 8 nucleotides line up with TRBD1. Trimming cost V 3 bases and J 8 bases; bases outside gene matches: 15. The CDR3 runs to 16 residues. The germline gives CDR1 SGHDT, CDR2 YYEEEE. In nucleotides, the CDR3 is TGTGCCAGCAGCTGGTTAGGGCCGGCGGGGACAGGAGGCTACACCTTC. This sequence encodes CASSWLGPAGTGGYTF.

V is TRBV6-2 or TRBV6-3 and J is TRBJ1-5; no definite D call. CDR1 MNHEY and CDR2 SVGEGT come from the germline V gene. Trimming took 6 bases from V and 4 from J, leaving 13 bases between them. The CDR3 totals 14 residues. CDR3 sequence: CASSRSGKNQPQHF. The CDR3 coding sequence is TGTGCCAGCAGCCGATCAGGAAAGAATCAGCCCCAGCATTTT.

The V gene is TRBV4-1, the J gene TRBJ2-7; 9 nucleotides agree with TRBD2. The CDR3 contains 17 residues. Per the germline V gene, CDR1 is MGHRA and CDR2 is YSYEKL. V dropped 0 bases and J dropped 9; count of bases not matched to a gene: 15. CDR3 residues: CASSQDVSGRPLVGQYF. CDR3 DNA sequence: TGCGCCAGCAGCCAAGATGTGAGCGGGAGGCCCCTAGTGGGGCAGTACTTC.

The J gene is TRBJ2-1, the V gene TRBV2; 15 bases match TRBD2. V lost 3 bases to trimming and J lost 1 base; unmatched junction nucleotides: 4. The germline CDR1 and CDR2 sequences are SNHLY and FYNNEI. This CDR3 spans 18 amino acids. In DNA, the CDR3 is TGTGCCAGCAGTGATGCGGGACTAGCGGGAGGATCCTACAATGAGCAGTTCTTC. This sequence encodes CASSDAGLAGGSYNEQFF.

This rearrangement joins TRBV4-1 to TRBJ2-2; 7 nucleotides match TRBD1. Germline V gene lookup returns CDR1 MGHRA and CDR2 YSYEKL. The length of the CDR3 is 18 residues. V was pared by 4 bases and J by 0 bases, with 11 bases of the junction left unmatched. The CDR3, as DNA: TGCGCCAGCAGCCCTACAGGGACAGTTCTAGCGAACACCGGGGAGCTGTTTTTT. This gives the protein CASSPTGTVLANTGELFF.

The gene calls are TRBV4-2 and TRBJ2-1, with 8 bases matching TRBD2. Germline CDR1 and CDR2: LGHNA and YNFKEQ. The length of the CDR3 is 15 residues. The J segment lost 0 bases and the V segment lost 3 bases, leaving 1 base of the junction unmatched. CDR3 in amino acids: CASSQTSVSYNEQFF. In DNA, the CDR3 is TGTGCCAGCAGCCAGACTAGCGTCTCCTACAATGAGCAGTTCTTC.